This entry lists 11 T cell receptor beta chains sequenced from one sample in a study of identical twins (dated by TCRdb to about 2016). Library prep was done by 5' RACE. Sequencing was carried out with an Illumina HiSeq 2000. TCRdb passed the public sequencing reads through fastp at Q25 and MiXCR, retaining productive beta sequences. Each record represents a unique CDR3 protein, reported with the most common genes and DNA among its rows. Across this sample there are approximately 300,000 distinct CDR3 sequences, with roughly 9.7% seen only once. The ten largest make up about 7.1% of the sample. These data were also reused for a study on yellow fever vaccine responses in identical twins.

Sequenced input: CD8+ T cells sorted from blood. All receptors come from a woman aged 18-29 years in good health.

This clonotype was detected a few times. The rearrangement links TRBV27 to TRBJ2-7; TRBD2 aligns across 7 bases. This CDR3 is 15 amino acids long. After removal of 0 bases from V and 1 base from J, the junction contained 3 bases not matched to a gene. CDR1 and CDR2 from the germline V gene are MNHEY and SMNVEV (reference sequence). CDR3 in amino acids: CASSLSLGLSYEQYF. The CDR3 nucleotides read TGTGCCAGCAGTTTATCGTTGGGACTATCCTACGAGCAGTACTTC.

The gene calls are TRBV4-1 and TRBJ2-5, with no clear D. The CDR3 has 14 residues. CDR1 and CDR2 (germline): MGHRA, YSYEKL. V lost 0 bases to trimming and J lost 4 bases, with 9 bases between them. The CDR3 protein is CASSQDSYIETQYF. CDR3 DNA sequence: TGCGCCAGCAGCCAAGATAGCTACATAGAGACCCAGTACTTC.

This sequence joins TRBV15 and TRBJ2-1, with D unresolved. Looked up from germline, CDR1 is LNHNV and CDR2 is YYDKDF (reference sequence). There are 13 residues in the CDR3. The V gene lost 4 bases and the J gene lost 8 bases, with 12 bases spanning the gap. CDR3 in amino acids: CATSTVIIDEQFF. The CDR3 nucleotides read TGTGCCACCAGCACGGTAATTATCGATGAGCAGTTCTTC.

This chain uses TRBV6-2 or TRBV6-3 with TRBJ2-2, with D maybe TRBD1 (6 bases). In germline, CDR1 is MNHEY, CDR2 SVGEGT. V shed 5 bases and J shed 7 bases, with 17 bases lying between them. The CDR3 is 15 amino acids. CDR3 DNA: TGTGCCAGCAGTCCGCTGGACAGTCCCGGCGGGGAGCTGTTTTTT. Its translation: CASSPLDSPGGELFF.

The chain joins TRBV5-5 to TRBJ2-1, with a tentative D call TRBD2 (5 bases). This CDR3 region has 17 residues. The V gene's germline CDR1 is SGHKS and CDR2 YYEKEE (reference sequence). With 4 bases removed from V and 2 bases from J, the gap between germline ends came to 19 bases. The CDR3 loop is CASSRSFLDFTYNEQFF. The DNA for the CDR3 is TGTGCCAGCAGCCGGTCTTTTTTGGACTTTACCTACAATGAGCAGTTCTTC.

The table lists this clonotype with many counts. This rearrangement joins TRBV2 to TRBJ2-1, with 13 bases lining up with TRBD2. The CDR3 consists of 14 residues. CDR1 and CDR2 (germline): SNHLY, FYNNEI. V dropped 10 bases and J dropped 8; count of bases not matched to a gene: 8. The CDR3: CAIPGTSGIYEQFF. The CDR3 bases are TGTGCCATACCCGGGACTAGCGGGATTTATGAGCAGTTCTTC. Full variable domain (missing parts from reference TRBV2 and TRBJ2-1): EPEVTQTPSHQVTQMGQEVILRCVPISNHLYFYWYRQILGQKVEFLVSFYNNEISEKSEIFDDQFSVERPDGSNFTLKIRSTKLEDSAMYFCAIPGTSGIYEQFFGPGTRLTVL.

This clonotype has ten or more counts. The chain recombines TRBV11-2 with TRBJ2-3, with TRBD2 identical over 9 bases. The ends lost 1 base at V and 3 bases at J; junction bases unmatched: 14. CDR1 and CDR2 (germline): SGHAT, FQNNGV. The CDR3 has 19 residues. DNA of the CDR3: TGTGCCAGCAGCTTAGGGTTGCGCGGGAGGGGAATAGGGACAGATACGCAGTATTTT. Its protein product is CASSLGLRGRGIGTDTQYF.

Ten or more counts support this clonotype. CDR3 DNA sequence: TGTGCCAGCAGCTGGACCAGTAATGAGCAGTTCTTC. Its protein is CASSWTSNEQFF. The chain recombines TRBV5-6 with TRBJ2-1; D unresolved. The germline V gene encodes CDR1 SGHDT and CDR2 YYEEEE. V was pared by 3 bases and J by 7 bases, with 8 bases between. The CDR3 extends over 12 amino acids.

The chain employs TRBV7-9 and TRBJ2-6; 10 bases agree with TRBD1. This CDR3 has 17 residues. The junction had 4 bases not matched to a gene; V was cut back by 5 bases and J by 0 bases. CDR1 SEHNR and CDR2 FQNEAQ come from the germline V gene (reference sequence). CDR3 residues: CASSGTGVSSGANVLTF. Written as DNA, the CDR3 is TGTGCCAGCAGCGGGACAGGGGTCAGCTCTGGGGCCAACGTCCTGACTTTC.

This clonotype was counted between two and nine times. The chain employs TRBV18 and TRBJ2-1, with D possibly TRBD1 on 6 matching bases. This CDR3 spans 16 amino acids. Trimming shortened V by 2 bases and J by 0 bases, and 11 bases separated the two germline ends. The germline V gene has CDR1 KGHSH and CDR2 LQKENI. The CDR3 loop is CASSPLRGFSYNEQFF. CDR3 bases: TGTGCCAGCTCACCATTGAGGGGGTTCTCCTACAATGAGCAGTTCTTC.

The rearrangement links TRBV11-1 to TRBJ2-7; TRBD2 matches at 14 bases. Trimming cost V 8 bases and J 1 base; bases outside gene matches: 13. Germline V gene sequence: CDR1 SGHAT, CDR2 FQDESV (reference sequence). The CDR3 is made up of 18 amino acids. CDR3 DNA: TGTGCCAGCCAAAAGGCCGGGACTAGCGGGGGAAAGTCCTACGAGCAGTACTTC. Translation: CASQKAGTSGGKSYEQYF. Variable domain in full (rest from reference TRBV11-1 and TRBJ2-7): EAEVAQSPRYKITEKSQAVAFWCDPISGHATLYWYRQILGQGPELLVQFQDESVVDDSQLPKDRFSAERLKGVDSTLKIQPAELGDSAMYLCASQKAGTSGGKSYEQYFGPGTRLTVT.